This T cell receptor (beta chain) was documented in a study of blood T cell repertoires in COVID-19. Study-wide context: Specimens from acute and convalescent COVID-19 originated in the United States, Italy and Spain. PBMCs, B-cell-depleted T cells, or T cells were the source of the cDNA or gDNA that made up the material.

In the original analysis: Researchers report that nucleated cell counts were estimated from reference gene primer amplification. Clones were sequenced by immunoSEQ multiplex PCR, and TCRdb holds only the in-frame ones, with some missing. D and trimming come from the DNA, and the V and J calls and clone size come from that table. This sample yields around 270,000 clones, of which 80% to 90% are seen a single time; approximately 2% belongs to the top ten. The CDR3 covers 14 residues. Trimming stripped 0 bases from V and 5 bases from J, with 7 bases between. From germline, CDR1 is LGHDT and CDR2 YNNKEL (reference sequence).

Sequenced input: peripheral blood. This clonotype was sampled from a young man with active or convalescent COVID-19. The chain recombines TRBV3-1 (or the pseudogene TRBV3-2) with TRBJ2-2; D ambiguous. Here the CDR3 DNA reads TGTGCCAGCAGCCAAGAGAGGAGAACCGGGGAGCTGTTTTTT. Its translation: CASSQERRTGELFF.